A selection of T cell receptor beta chains follows, all from one sample in a study of T cells expressing NK-cell markers. TCRdb reprocessed the 5' RACE reads, keeping one entry per CDR3 protein, no DNA. Reported are about 540,000 distinct CDR3 sequences; the ten largest clones contain around 4%. The sequenced sample consisted of blood T cells: a sorted CD56 or NKG2C T cell subset, CD4+ or CD8+ T cells, or bulk PBMC T cells (not recorded which). These receptors were obtained from a young man in good health. Both conserved end residues are part of each CDR3.

>TRBJ2-7|TRBV5-6
CASNGRRRQAFSEQYF
>TRBJ2-1|TRBV11-1
CASSPQTSGPPNSYNEQFF
>TRBJ2-5|TRBV10-3
CAISESQGRRETQYF
>TRBJ1-5|TRBV7-8
CASSSSIPAGNQPQHF
>TRBJ2-1|TRBV20-1
CSAPWGTSSFNEQFF
>TRBJ1-6|TRBV27
CASSSSASPLHF
>TRBJ2-1|TRBV9
CASSVVGGYNEQFF
>TRBJ2-1|TRBV7-6
CASSSYRRTSGDNEQFF
>TRBJ2-7|TRBV20-1
CSARDGQSRTWEQYF
>TRBJ1-6|TRBV5-1
CASTSGTYNSPLHF
>TRBJ2-1|TRBV27
CASSLIGQGNNEQFF
>TRBJ2-1|TRBV5-1
CASSYTRQGWSNEQFF
>TRBJ2-1|TRBV5-1
CASRLDYSSYNEQFF
>TRBJ1-6|TRBV4-3
CASSQVAEHPLGSPLHF
>TRBJ2-7|TRBV14
CASRGVGSGEQYF
>TRBJ1-3|TRBV25-1
CASSESVMGSGNTIYF
>TRBJ2-3|TRBV5-1
CASSPPGGSGRATDTQYF
>TRBJ2-3|TRBV11-1
CASSLQNLQGSPSTDTQYF
>TRBJ2-7|TRBV6-2/TRBV6-3
CASRLRGQAYEQYF
>TRBJ2-1|TRBV5-5
CASSWADNEQFF
>TRBJ2-7|TRBV6-2/TRBV6-3
CASRRSGQVSYEQYF
>TRBJ2-7|TRBV28
CASSLTSGSLEQYF
>TRBJ2-1|TRBV20-1
CSARDMGGRAREQFF
>TRBJ1-5|TRBV15
CATSQGQGGQPQHF